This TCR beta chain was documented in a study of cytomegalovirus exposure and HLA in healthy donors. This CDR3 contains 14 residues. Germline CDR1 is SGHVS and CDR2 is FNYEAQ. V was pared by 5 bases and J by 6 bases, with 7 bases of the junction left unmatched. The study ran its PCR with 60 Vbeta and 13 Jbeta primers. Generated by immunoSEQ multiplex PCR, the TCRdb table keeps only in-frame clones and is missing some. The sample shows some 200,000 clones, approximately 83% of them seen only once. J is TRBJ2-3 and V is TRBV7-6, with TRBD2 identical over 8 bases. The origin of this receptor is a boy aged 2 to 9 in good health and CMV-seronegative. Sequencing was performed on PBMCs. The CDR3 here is CASSTSGNGDTQYF. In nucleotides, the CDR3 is TGTGCCAGCAGCACTAGCGGCAATGGTGATACGCAGTATTTT.